This T cell receptor (beta chain) was observed in a study of blood T cell repertoires in COVID-19. Whole-study context: Donors in the United States, Italy and Spain gave samples during acute or convalescent COVID-19. Nucleic acid was either cDNA or gDNA, and it came from T cells, B-cell-depleted T cells, or PBMCs.

Participants, 18 to 89 years old, spanned under 25 US areas. Participants reported their clinical history, and cohort assignment relied on those reports. The protocol was immunoSEQ multiplex PCR, while the TCRdb copy is restricted to in-frame clones and leaves out a portion. The table includes around 190,000 clones, roughly 90% detected once. Looked up from germline, CDR1 is SGDLS and CDR2 is YYNGEE. V lost 0 bases and J lost 8, with 11 bases in between. This CDR3 comprises 13 residues. The sample consisted of PBMCs or T cells enriched from blood (not recorded which). The chain links TRBV9 to TRBJ1-2; D is possibly TRBD1 (6 bases). This TCR was recovered from a man between 18 and 29 years old with acute COVID-19. The CDR3 here is CASSVGRGNGYTF. The CDR3 region has the DNA TGTGCCAGCAGCGTAGGCAGGGGCAACGGCTACACCTTC.